This T cell receptor (beta chain) came from a study of CXCR3-negative and CXCR3-positive naive CD8 T cells. A remark on this clonotype: Its antigen is unidentified.

CDR3 length: 15 residues. The V gene's germline CDR1 is PRHDT and CDR2 FYEKMQ (reference sequence). Libraries of TRB cDNA were made by 5' RACE and carried UMIs. Reprocessing the 5' RACE reads, TCRdb reports a single entry for every CDR3 protein and omits DNA. The sample table sets out about 150,000 distinct CDR3 sequences. Study conclusions and caveats: Naive cells that were CXCR3-positive had more hydrophobic TRB CDR3s (compared with CXCR3-negative naive cells). Memory CD8+ T cell repertoires were far less diverse than both naive subsets.

The sequenced sample consisted of naive CXCR3+ CD8+ T cells from blood. Subset defined: CD45RO-CCR7+CD27+CD95- naive CD8+ T cells expressing CXCR3 (TNR3+). The sequence derives from a human donor in good health. Some clones in this sample may be carry-over from other donors' samples. The chain employs TRBV13 and TRBJ2-1; the D call from TCRdb, TRBD1, cannot be confirmed without DNA. The CDR3 loop reads CASSLGSHPLYEQFF.